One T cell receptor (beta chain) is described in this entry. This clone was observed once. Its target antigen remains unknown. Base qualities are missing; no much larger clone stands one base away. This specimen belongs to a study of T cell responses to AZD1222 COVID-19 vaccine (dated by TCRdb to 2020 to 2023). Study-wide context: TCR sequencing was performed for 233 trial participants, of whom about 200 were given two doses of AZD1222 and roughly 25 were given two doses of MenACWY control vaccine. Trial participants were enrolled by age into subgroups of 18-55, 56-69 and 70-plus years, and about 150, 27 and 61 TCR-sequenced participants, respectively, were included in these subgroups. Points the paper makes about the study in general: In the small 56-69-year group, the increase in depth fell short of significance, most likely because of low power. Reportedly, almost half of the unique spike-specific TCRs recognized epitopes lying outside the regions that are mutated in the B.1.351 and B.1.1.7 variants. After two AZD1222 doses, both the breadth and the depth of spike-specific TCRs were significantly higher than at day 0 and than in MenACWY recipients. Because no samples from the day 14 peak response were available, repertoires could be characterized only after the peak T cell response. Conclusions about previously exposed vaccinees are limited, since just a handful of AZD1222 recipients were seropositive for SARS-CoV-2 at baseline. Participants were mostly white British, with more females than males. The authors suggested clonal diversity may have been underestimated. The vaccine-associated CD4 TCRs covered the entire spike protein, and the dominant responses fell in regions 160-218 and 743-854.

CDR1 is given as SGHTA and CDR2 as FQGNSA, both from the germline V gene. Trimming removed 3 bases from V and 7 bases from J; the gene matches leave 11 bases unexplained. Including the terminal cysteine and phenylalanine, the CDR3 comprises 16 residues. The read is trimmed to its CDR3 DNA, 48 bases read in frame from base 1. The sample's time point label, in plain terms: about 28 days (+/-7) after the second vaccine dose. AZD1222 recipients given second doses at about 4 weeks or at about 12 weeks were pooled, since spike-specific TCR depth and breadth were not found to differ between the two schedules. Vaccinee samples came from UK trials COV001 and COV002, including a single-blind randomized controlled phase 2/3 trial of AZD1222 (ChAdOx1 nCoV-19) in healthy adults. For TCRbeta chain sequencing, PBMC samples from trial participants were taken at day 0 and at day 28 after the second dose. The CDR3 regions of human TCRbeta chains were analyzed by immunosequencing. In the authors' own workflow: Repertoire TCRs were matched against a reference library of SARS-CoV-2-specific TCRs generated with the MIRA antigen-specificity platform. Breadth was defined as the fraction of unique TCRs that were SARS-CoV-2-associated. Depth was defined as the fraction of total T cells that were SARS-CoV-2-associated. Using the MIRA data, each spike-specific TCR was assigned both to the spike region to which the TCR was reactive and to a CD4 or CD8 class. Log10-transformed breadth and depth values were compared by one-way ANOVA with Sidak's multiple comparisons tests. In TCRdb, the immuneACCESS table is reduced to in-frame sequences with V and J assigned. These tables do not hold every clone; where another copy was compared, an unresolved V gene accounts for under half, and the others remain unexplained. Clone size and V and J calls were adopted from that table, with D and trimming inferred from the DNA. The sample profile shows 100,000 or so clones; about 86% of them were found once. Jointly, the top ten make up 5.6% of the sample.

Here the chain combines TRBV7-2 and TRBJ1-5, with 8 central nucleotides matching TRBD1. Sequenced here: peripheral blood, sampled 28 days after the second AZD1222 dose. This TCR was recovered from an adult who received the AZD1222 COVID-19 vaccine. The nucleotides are TGTGCCAGCAGCTTGGGGATCCCGGCAGGGGGCCAGCCCCAGCATTTT. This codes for CASSLGIPAGGQPQHF.